The 12 T cell receptor beta chains reported below all come from one sample, sequenced in a study of tumor and adjacent non-tumor tissue in lung cancer. The template was RNA from unsorted bulk tissue. The library came from three nested PCR rounds adapted from ARM-PCR protocols. TCRdb reprocessed the multiplex PCR reads via MiXCR and lists one record per CDR3 protein. The table has some 120,000 distinct CDR3 sequences, around three fifths seen once. Sequencing input: lung tumor tissue. The receptors here all came from a man aged 25-45 years with non-small cell lung cancer.

Concerning this clonotype: The junction shows a germline mismatch at one end, possibly a read error. The V call is TRBV29-1, the J call TRBJ2-3, with D maybe TRBD1 (5 bases). Gene TRBJ1-5 matches the end of the DNA better, so the J call may be wrong. CDR1 and CDR2 from the germline V gene are SQVTM and ANQGSEA. The CDR3 is 11 amino acids. For the CDR3, the DNA is TGCAGTGTTGGTTTGACAGATACGCAGCATTTT. It translates to CSVGLTDTQHF.

As for this clonotype: At one of its ends the junction is not consistent with the germline gene, which may arise from a read error. V is TRBV12-3 or TRBV12-4 and J is TRBJ1-5; D remains unclear. This CDR3 spans 15 amino acids. The CDR3 coding sequence is TGTACCAGCAGTGAGGACGGATCCGGCAATCAGTCCCAGCATTTT. Protein product: CTSSEDGSGNQSQHF.

This clonotype was counted a single time. A much larger clone is a single base away; this may be a read error. This chain connects TRBV6-5 to TRBJ1-2, with D perhaps TRBD1 (5 bases). CDR3 length: 14 amino acids. Germline assignment: CDR1 MNHEY and CDR2 SVGAGI. The CDR3 loop is CDSSYRPESRSYTF. In DNA, the CDR3 is TGTGACAGCAGTTACAGGCCAGAATCAAGGAGCTACACCTTC.

On this clonotype itself: The junction and the germline gene differ at one end; a read error may be behind it. The V and J genes are TRBV11-2 and TRBJ2-3, with D possibly matching TRBD1 (5 bases). The CDR3 runs to 14 residues. From germline, CDR1 is SGHAT and CDR2 FQNNGV. DNA of the CDR3: TGTGCCAGCAGCTTATTCGACCGCACAGGTACGCAGTATTTT. This sequence encodes CASSLFDRTGTQYF.

This clonotype was detected only once. Being one base from a much bigger clone, this may be a read error. The gene calls are TRBV12-3 or TRBV12-4 and TRBJ2-1, with a tentative D call TRBD2 (7 bases). This CDR3 comprises 15 residues. Trimming stripped 6 bases from V and 5 bases from J, with 17 bases between. Here the CDR3 reads CASSRGGADDNEQFF. For the CDR3, the DNA is TGTGCCAGCAGCAGAGGGGGGGCTGATGACAATGAGCAGTTCTTC.

Notes on this clonotype: A much bigger clone sits one base away, suggesting this may be a read error. The chain links TRBV6-6 to TRBJ2-5; TRBD2 might be the D (6 bases). In germline, CDR1 is MNHNY, CDR2 SVGAGI (reference sequence). CDR3 length: 13 residues. CDR3 coding DNA: TGTGCCAGCAGTTACACGCGGGAAGAGACCCCGTACTTC. Translated, it gives CASSYTREETPYF.

This clonotype was seen ten or more times. V and J are TRBV20-1 and TRBJ2-3, with 15 nucleotides matching TRBD2. CDR1 is DFQATT, CDR2 SNEGSKA, per germline (reference sequence). The CDR3 runs to 19 residues. Losses at the gene ends were 2 bases for V and 0 bases for J; bases not matched to a gene: 9. The CDR3 here is CSARRLGLAGGVSTDTQYF. CDR3 in DNA: TGCAGTGCTAGACGCCTGGGACTAGCGGGAGGAGTGAGCACAGATACGCAGTATTTT.

This clonotype was found a few times. This chain connects TRBV7-9 to TRBJ2-7, with 9 bases lining up with TRBD2. This CDR3 is 13 amino acids long. Germline loops: CDR1 SEHNR, CDR2 FQNEAQ (reference sequence). Unmatched junction bases numbered 0, after V lost 2 bases and J lost 4 bases. The CDR3 sequence is CASSLTSGYEQYF. The CDR3 DNA is TGTGCCAGCAGCTTAACTAGCGGGTACGAGCAGTACTTC.

Ten or more counts support this clonotype. The rearrangement links TRBV12-3 or TRBV12-4 to TRBJ1-1; D possibly corresponds to TRBD1 (6 bases). V dropped 6 bases and J dropped 7 bases, with 9 bases sitting between them. The CDR3 contains 11 residues. The CDR3 coding sequence is TGTGCCAGCAGCCGACAGGTTGAAGCTTTCTTT. Translation: CASSRQVEAFF.

For this clonotype: At one end the junction does not follow the germline gene, possibly because of a read error. CDR3 in amino acids: CAGSETGLREKLFF. CDR3 coding DNA: TGTGCCGGCAGTGAAACAGGGTTACGTGAAAAACTGTTTTTT. This rearrangement joins TRBV6-5 to TRBJ1-4; weak D call: TRBD1 (6 bases). In germline, CDR1 is MNHEY, CDR2 SVGAGI. The CDR3 runs 14 residues.

The J gene is TRBJ2-1, the V gene TRBV24-1, with D unclear. V was trimmed by 0 bases and J by 10 bases, leaving 3 bases between them. Germline assignment: CDR1 KGHDR and CDR2 SFDVKD. The CDR3 sequence is 11 residues long. The CDR3 reads CATSDLGEQFF. CDR3 DNA sequence: TGTGCCACCAGTGATTTGGGCGAGCAGTTCTTC.

About this clonotype itself: One end of the junction is discordant with germline, which a read error may explain. The V call is TRBV11-2, the J call TRBJ2-3; maybe TRBD1 (7 bases). The CDR3 is 16 residues long. Germline V gene data show CDR1 as SGHAT and CDR2 as FQNNGV. The CDR3 coding sequence is TGTGCTAGCAGCTTAATGGGCGGGACAGCAGGAGATACGCAGTATTTT. This gives the protein CASSLMGGTAGDTQYF.